Listed below are T cell receptor beta chains from one sample, sequenced in a study of tumor-infiltrating lymphocytes in localized non-small cell lung cancer. The protocol was immunoSEQ multiplex PCR, while the TCRdb copy is restricted to in-frame clones and leaves out a portion. The sample includes approximately 11,000 clones, over 80% of them seen just once. Sequencing was done on a sample of lung tumor tissue. These receptors all stem from a human donor with non-small cell lung cancer. CDR3s include the opening cysteine and the closing phenylalanine or tryptophan. A D gene is named only where the DNA matches it firmly. The listing skips clone size in some rows; elsewhere it reads once, few, many or a size class.

v_gene	abundance	d_gene	j_gene	CDR3nt	CDR3aa
TRBV7-3	NA	NA	TRBJ2-7	TGTGCCAGCAGCTTAAGTTCAGGGCCCCACGAGCAGTACTTC	CASSLSSGPHEQYF
TRBV28	NA	TRBD2	TRBJ2-7	TGTGCCAGCAGCCCAGCGGGAGGAGGTTACGAGCAGTACTTC	CASSPAGGGYEQYF
TRBV9	NA	NA	TRBJ2-3	TGTGCCAGCAGCGTTGGTACAGATACGCAGTATTTT	CASSVGTDTQYF
TRBV30	NA	NA	TRBJ1-5	TGTGCCTGGAGTGGACAGGCTACCAATCAGCCCCAGCATTTT	CAWSGQATNQPQHF
TRBV30	NA	NA	TRBJ2-6	TGTGCCTGGAGTGTACCCCGTGGGGCCAACGTCCTGACTTTC	CAWSVPRGANVLTF
TRBV11-1	NA	NA	TRBJ1-2	TGTGCCAGCAGCTTAGGGGACGGCGGTAACTATGGCTACACCTTC	CASSLGDGGNYGYTF
TRBV12-5	few	NA	TRBJ1-6	TGTGCTAGTGGTTTGGGACACCTAAGTTCACCCCTCCACTTT	CASGLGHLSSPLHF
TRBV9	NA	TRBD1	TRBJ1-2	TGTGCCAGCAGCGTAGGACAGGGATATGGCTACACCTTC	CASSVGQGYGYTF
TRBV18	NA	TRBD1	TRBJ2-2	TGTGCCAGTTCGGACAGGAGCACCGGGGAGCTGTTTTTT	CASSDRSTGELFF
TRBV6-6	NA	NA	TRBJ1-2	TGTGCCAGCAGTTTGGGACTGAACTATGGCTACACCTTC	CASSLGLNYGYTF
TRBV29-1	NA	TRBD1	TRBJ1-1	TGCAGCGTTGTAGGGGGCTTAGTCACTGAAGCTTTCTTT	CSVVGGLVTEAFF
TRBV4-2	NA	TRBD1	TRBJ1-2	TGTGCCAGCAGCCCAGAACCGGGACAGGGACAGGGCTATGGCTACACCTTC	CASSPEPGQGQGYGYTF
TRBV6-1	NA	TRBD1	TRBJ2-7	TGTGCCACCTCGGATGGGACAGGGTCAGGCGAGCAGTACTTC	CATSDGTGSGEQYF
TRBV2	few	NA	TRBJ1-5	TGTGCCATCAGGGCAGGGGAAGATCAGCCCCAGCATTTT	CAIRAGEDQPQHF
TRBV28	NA	NA	TRBJ1-5	TGTGCCAGCAGCTCCGACAGTATGAGCAATCAGCCCCAGCATTTT	CASSSDSMSNQPQHF
TRBV27	NA	NA	TRBJ1-1	TGTGCCAGCAGTTCGTCCCCACTGGGCAACACTGAAGCTTTCTTT	CASSSSPLGNTEAFF